Shown below are 5 T cell receptor beta chains from a single sample sequenced in a study of blood T cell repertoires in COVID-19. The repertoire was sequenced with immunoSEQ multiplex PCR; TCRdb's copy has only in-frame clones and lacks some. The sample has 200,000 or so clones; about 80% are singletons. Sequences were obtained from peripheral blood. These receptor sequences come from a woman younger than 45 who had recovered from COVID-19.

This sequence joins TRBV7-9 and TRBJ2-2, with TRBD1 matching over 9 bases. The CDR3 length is 14 residues. After removal of 8 bases from V and 3 bases from J, the junction contained 4 bases not matched to a gene. CDR1 and CDR2 (germline): SEHNR, FQNEAQ (reference sequence). The CDR3 DNA is TGTGCCAGCCAAACAGGGGGCGACACCGGGGAGCTGTTTTTT. It is translated as CASQTGGDTGELFF.

This rearrangement joins TRBV6-5 to TRBJ1-2, with D possibly matching TRBD1 (5 bases). The CDR3 has 14 residues. The V end lost 9 bases, the J end lost 6 bases, and 20 bases lay between the germline ends. CDR1 MNHEY and CDR2 SVGAGI come from the germline V gene. The CDR3 DNA reads TGTGCCAGTACCTCTAGGGGAACTCCTAATGGCTACACCTTC. Translating it yields CASTSRGTPNGYTF.

The chain recombines TRBV3-1 (or the pseudogene TRBV3-2) with TRBJ1-2; no firm D call. This CDR3 has 14 residues. CDR1 is LGHDT, CDR2 YNNKEL, per germline (reference sequence). Trimming pared 0 bases from V and 7 bases from J, leaving 12 bases between. The CDR3 sequence: CASSQDTASGGYTF. CDR3 nucleotides: TGTGCCAGCAGCCAAGATACGGCCTCGGGTGGCTACACCTTC.

V gene TRBV11-1 combines with J gene TRBJ2-5; no definite D call. Per the germline V gene, CDR1 is SGHAT and CDR2 is FQDESV (reference sequence). The V end lost 0 bases, the J end lost 0 bases, and 5 bases lay between the germline ends. The CDR3 spans 14 residues. CDR3 in DNA: TGTGCCAGCAGCTTAGCGCCAGACCAAGAGACCCAGTACTTC. The encoded protein is CASSLAPDQETQYF.

This sequence joins TRBV5-1 and TRBJ2-5; 8 bases align to TRBD1. The CDR3 covers 13 residues. The germline CDR1 and CDR2 sequences are SGHRS and YFSETQ. Trimming took 3 bases from V and 4 from J; bases not matched to a gene: 2. In DNA form, the CDR3 reads TGCGCCAGCAGCTCACAGGGGGGAGAGACCCAGTACTTC. It specifies CASSSQGGETQYF.